What follows describes a single T cell receptor (beta chain). Its antigen remains unidentified. This entry belongs to a study of post-analysis software for immune sequencing data. Study-level background: Several disease courses (relapsing-remitting, secondary progressive and progressive-relapsing) of multiple sclerosis were included. Study-wide points: About five TRBV segments, including TRBV5-6, TRBV5-1 and TRBV20-1, were more frequent in patients than controls. Multiple sclerosis patients showed significantly lower normalized Chao1 diversity than controls did.

V was pared by 5 bases and J by 6 bases, with 12 bases between. CDR3 length equals 12 residues. Germline V gene sequence: CDR1 DFQATT, CDR2 SNEGSKA (reference sequence). Unique molecular identifiers tagged the TCR beta cDNA libraries. Using its own MiXCR run on the PCR reads, TCRdb lists one record per CDR3 protein. The sample shows fewer than 850,000 distinct CDR3 sequences, roughly 30% of them seen only once. The receptor comes from a girl between 10 and 17 years old with multiple sclerosis. The V gene is TRBV20-1, the J gene TRBJ2-3; tentative D call: TRBD2 (6 bases). The material sequenced was blood. This CDR3 is CSASTSSDTQYF. CDR3 DNA sequence: TGCAGTGCTTCCACTAGCAGCGATACGCAGTATTTT.